This TCR beta chain was captured by sequencing in a study of control samples from healthy donors and cancer patients. The CDR3 is 15 amino acids. V lost 0 bases and J lost 3, with 7 bases in between. Germline V gives CDR1 SGDLS, CDR2 YYNGEE. Profiling relied on immunoSEQ multiplex PCR, and the TCRdb table lists in-frame clones only, not all of them. The table shows about 120,000 clones, with over 80% occurring only once. Sequences were obtained from PBMCs. The TCR was taken from a man aged 80 or over with head and neck cancer. The J gene is TRBJ2-6, the V gene TRBV9; no clear D gene. The CDR3 DNA is TGTGCCAGCAGCGTAGAAAGTTTTGGGGCCAACGTCCTGACTTTC. It encodes CASSVESFGANVLTF.